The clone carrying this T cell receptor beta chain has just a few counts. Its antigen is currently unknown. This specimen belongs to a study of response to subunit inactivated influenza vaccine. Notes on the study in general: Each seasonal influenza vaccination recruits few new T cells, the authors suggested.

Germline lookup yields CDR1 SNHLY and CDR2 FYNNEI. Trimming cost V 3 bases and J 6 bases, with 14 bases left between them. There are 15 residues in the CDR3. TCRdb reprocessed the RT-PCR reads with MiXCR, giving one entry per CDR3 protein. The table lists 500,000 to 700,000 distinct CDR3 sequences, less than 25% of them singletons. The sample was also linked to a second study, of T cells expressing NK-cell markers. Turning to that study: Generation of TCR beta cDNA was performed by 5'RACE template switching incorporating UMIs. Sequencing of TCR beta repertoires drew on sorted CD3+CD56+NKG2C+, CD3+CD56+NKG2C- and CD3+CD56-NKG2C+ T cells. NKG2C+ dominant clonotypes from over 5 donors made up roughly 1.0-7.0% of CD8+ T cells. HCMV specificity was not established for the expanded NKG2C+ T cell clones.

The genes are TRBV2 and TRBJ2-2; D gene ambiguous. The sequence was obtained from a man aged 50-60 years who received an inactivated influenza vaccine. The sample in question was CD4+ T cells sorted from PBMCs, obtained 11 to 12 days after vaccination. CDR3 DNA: TGTGCCAGCAGTGAGGTGGAGTCCGCGGCCGGGGAGCTGTTTTTT. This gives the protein CASSEVESAAGELFF.